The rows below give T cell receptor beta chains drawn from one sample of a study of T cell repertoires in cytomegalovirus infection. Their cognate antigens are unknown. TCRdb re-analysed the reads in MiXCR, keeping a single row per CDR3 protein. Among about 830,000 distinct CDR3 sequences listed, 30% to 35% were seen once. This specimen consisted of cultured CD8+ T cells from PBMCs, obtained from culture after CMV antigen stimulation. The receptors come from a human donor in good health (CMV status not recorded). Some clones in this sample may be carry-over from other donors' samples. Both conserved end residues are part of each CDR3. Fields, in order: V gene, clone size, D gene, J gene, CDR3 DNA, CDR3 protein. A D gene is named only where the DNA matches it firmly. Expanded clones get a size class; other rows say once, few or many, or leave the size out.

>TRBV6-1|few|TRBD1|TRBJ2-1
TGTGCCAGCAGAAACAGGGGGTCCGATGAGCAGTTCTTC
CASRNRGSDEQFF
>TRBV7-2|many|NA|TRBJ2-5
TGTGCCAGCAGCTTAGTCCTGGACCAAGAGACCCAGTACTTC
CASSLVLDQETQYF
>TRBV7-9|few|NA|TRBJ2-2
TGTGCCAGCAGCTTAGAACTGGACACCGGGGAGCTGTTTTTT
CASSLELDTGELFF
>TRBV14|NA|NA|TRBJ1-1
TGTGCCAGCAGCCAAGATGGCCATAGAAACACTGAAGCTTTCTTT
CASSQDGHRNTEAFF
>TRBV28|once|NA|TRBJ2-1
TGTGCCCTGCGCGGGCTCATGAGCTCCTACAATGAGCAGTTCTTC
CALRGLMSSYNEQFF
>TRBV12-3/TRBV12-4|many|NA|TRBJ2-2
TGTGCCAGCAGTTTCGGTGGGGAGCTGTTTTTT
CASSFGGELFF
>TRBV19|NA|NA|TRBJ1-1
TGTGCCAGTATAACGGGGTCGGCGTTAAACACTGAAGCTTTCTTT
CASITGSALNTEAFF
>TRBV7-2|few|NA|TRBJ1-4
TGTGCCAGCAGCCAGGGAACGCGCGGTGGAAAACTGTTTTTT
CASSQGTRGGKLFF
>TRBV7-6|NA|NA|TRBJ2-7
TGTGCCAGCAGCCCCGGTCACGGGGTGAACCTCTACGAGCAGTACTTC
CASSPGHGVNLYEQYF
>TRBV27|NA|TRBD2|TRBJ2-2
TGTGCCAGCAGTCCACTAGCGGGGGTGAACACCGGGGAGCTGTTTTTT
CASSPLAGVNTGELFF
>TRBV19|once|NA|TRBJ1-6
TGTGTCAGTAGCGACAGGACCGGCAATTCACCCCTCCACTTT
CVSSDRTGNSPLHF
>TRBV27|few|NA|TRBJ2-3
TGTGCCAGCAGTTTGACCGGCCAAGATACGCAGTATTTT
CASSLTGQDTQYF
>TRBV7-3|NA|NA|TRBJ2-1
TGTGCCAGCAGCTTCATGGGCTACAATGAGCAGTTCTTC
CASSFMGYNEQFF
>TRBV9|few|TRBD1|TRBJ2-2
TGTGCCAGCAGCGTCGGGACAGCTTACACCGGGGAGCTGTTTTTT
CASSVGTAYTGELFF
>TRBV6-1|many|NA|TRBJ1-2
TGTGCTGCAGCTGACGACGTGGGAGCTAGTGGCTACACCTTC
CAAADDVGASGYTF
>TRBV7-6|NA|TRBD1|TRBJ2-3
TGTGCCAGCAGCTCTCGGACAGGGCCCACAGATACGCAGTATTTT
CASSSRTGPTDTQYF
>TRBV7-9|NA|NA|TRBJ1-1
TGTGCCAGCAGCTTAGAGCACAGGGCGACGACTGAAGCTTTCTTT
CASSLEHRATTEAFF
>TRBV7-2|many|NA|TRBJ2-1
TGTGCCAGCAGCCTTTGGCTCTCTGCAGGTGGAAATGAGCAGTTCTTC
CASSLWLSAGGNEQFF
>TRBV27|few|NA|TRBJ1-6
TGTGCCAGCAGTTTCGCGTGGAATTCACCCCTCCACTTT
CASSFAWNSPLHF
>TRBV12-3/TRBV12-4|few|TRBD1|TRBJ1-2
TGTGCCAGCAGTTTGGGCAGGGGGCTTGGCTACACCTTC
CASSLGRGLGYTF
>TRBV7-6|few|TRBD1|TRBJ1-1
TGTGCCAGCAGCCCAGGGGGGGGGGAAACTGAAGCTTTCTTT
CASSPGGGETEAFF
>TRBV24-1|few|TRBD2|TRBJ2-3
TGTGCCACCAGTGATTTGGAGAGCGGGGGGGCAGCAGATACGCAGTATTTT
CATSDLESGGAADTQYF
>TRBV12-3/TRBV12-4|NA|NA|TRBJ2-1
TGTGCCAGCAGTTTGGGGGCGGCCCCCATGAGGGATGAGCAGTTCTTC
CASSLGAAPMRDEQFF
>TRBV4-1|NA|NA|TRBJ1-1
TGCGCCAGCAGCCAAATTGTAGCGAACACTGAAGCTTTCTTT
CASSQIVANTEAFF
>TRBV6-6|few|NA|TRBJ2-5
TGTGCCAGCAGTTTCATACTCACCGGCTCCCAGGGGACCCAGTACTTC
CASSFILTGSQGTQYF
>TRBV2|NA|NA|TRBJ2-5
TGTGTCAGTATAATCAAGGAGTCCATATGGGAGACCCAGTACTTC
CVSIIKESIWETQYF
>TRBV7-3|few|NA|TRBJ2-4
TGTGCCAGCAGCTTAAGGTCAGGGATCCCCCCCAAAAACATTCAGTACTTC
CASSLRSGIPPKNIQYF
>TRBV4-1|NA|NA|TRBJ1-1
TGCGCCAGCAGCCTGACAGGAGTAGACACTGAAGCTTTCTTT
CASSLTGVDTEAFF